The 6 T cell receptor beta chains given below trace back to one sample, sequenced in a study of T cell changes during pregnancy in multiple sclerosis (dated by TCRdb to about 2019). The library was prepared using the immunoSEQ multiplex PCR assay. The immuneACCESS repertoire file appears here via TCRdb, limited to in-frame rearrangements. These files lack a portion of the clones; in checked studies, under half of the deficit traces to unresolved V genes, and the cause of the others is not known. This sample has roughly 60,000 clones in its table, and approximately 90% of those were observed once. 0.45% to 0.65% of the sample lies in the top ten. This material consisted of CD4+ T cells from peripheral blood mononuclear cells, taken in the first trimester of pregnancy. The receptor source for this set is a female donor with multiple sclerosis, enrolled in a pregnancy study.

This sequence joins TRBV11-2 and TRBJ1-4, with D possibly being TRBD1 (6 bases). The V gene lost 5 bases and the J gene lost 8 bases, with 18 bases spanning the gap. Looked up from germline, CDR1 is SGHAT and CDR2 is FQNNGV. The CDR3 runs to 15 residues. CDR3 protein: CASSPGWSGTEKLFF. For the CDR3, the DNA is TGTGCCAGCAGCCCAGGGTGGTCAGGGACAGAAAAACTGTTTTTT.

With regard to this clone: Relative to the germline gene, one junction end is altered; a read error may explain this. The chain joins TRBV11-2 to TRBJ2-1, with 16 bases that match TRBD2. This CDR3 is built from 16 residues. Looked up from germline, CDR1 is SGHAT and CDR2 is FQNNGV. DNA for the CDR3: TGTGCCGGCAGGGGACTAGCGGGGGGGGAATACAATGAGCAGTTCTTC. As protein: CAGRGLAGGEYNEQFF.

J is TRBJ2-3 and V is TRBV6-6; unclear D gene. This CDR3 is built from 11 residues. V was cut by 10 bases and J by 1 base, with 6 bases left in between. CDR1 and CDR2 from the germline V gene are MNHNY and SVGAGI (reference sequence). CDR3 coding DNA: TGTGCCATAGAAGGCACAGATACGCAGTATTTT. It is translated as CAIEGTDTQYF.

CDR3 DNA: TGTGCCAGCAGCCAAGGGGGCAGCAGCGCAGATACGCAGTATTTT. Translation: CASSQGGSSADTQYF. V usage is TRBV11-3 and J usage is TRBJ2-3; the match to TRBD1 covers 7 bases. Germline CDR1 SGHNT, CDR2 YENEEA. CDR3 length: 15 residues. With V trimmed by 5 bases and J by 4 bases, 9 bases remained unmatched.

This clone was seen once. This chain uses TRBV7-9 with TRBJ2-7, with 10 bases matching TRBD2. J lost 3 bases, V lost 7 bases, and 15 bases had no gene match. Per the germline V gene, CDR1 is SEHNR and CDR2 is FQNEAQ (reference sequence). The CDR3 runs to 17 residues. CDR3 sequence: CASTNTPGLAEIYEQYF. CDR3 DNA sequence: TGTGCCAGCACCAACACCCCTGGACTAGCGGAGATCTACGAGCAGTACTTC.

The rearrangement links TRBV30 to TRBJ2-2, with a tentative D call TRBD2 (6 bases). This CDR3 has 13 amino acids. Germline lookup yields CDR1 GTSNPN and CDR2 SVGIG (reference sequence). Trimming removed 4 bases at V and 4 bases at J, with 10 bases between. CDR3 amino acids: CAWTRDGTGELFF. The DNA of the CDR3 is TGTGCCTGGACGCGGGACGGCACCGGGGAGCTGTTTTTT.